The 25 T cell receptor beta chains below were found in one sample sequenced in a study of cytomegalovirus exposure and HLA in healthy donors. Data came from immunoSEQ multiplex PCR; TCRdb stores just in-frame clones and leaves some out. This sample has 95,000 to 150,000 clones, with around 90% found just once. Sequenced sample: PBMCs. The receptors come from a young woman in good health and CMV-seronegative.

The CDR3 loop reads CASSLGQGDEQYF. The DNA of the CDR3 is TGTGCCAGCAGCTTGGGACAGGGAGACGAGCAGTACTTC. This chain joins TRBV11-2 and TRBJ2-7; 9 bases line up with TRBD1. This CDR3 spans 13 amino acids. Germline CDR1 and CDR2: SGHAT and FQNNGV. Trimming at V came to 3 bases and at J to 5 bases, leaving 2 bases not matched to a gene.

The genes are TRBV9 and TRBJ2-1; 8 bases fit TRBD2. Germline trimming cut 0 bases from V and 6 bases from J; bases unmatched to any gene: 5. The length of the CDR3 is 15 residues. CDR1 and CDR2 from the germline V gene are SGDLS and YYNGEE. CDR3 DNA: TGTGCCAGCAGCGTAGCGGGAGGGCCTCGCAATGAGCAGTTCTTC. Amino acids: CASSVAGGPRNEQFF. Full variable domain (missing parts from reference TRBV9 and TRBJ2-1): DSGVTQTPKHLITATGQRVTLRCSPRSGDLSVYWYQQSLDQGLQFLIQYYNGEERAKGNILERFSAQQFPDLHSELNLSSLELGDSALYFCASSVAGGPRNEQFFGPGTRLTVL.

The V gene is TRBV11-3, the J gene TRBJ2-1; 9 nucleotides align to TRBD2. Trimming removed 4 bases from V and 3 bases from J; junction bases left unmatched: 10. This CDR3 spans 17 amino acids. The germline CDR1 and CDR2 sequences are SGHNT and YENEEA. The CDR3 reads CASSSISLAGNYNEQFF. The CDR3 DNA is TGTGCCAGCAGCTCGATTTCGCTAGCGGGAAACTACAATGAGCAGTTCTTC. The whole variable domain, filled in from reference TRBV11-3 and TRBJ2-1, reads EAGVVQSPRYKIIEKKQPVAFWCNPISGHNTLYWYLQNLGQGPELLIRYENEEAVDDSQLPKDRFSAERLKGVDSTLKIQPAELGDSAVYLCASSSISLAGNYNEQFFGPGTRLTVL.

The V call is TRBV18, the J call TRBJ1-4, with 9 positions matching TRBD1. This CDR3 is 17 amino acids long. Trimming removed 0 bases from V and 7 bases from J; junction bases left unmatched: 9. Looked up from germline, CDR1 is KGHSH and CDR2 is LQKENI. The CDR3 DNA follows: TGTGCCAGCTCACCACCAGACAGGGGGTCATCGGGTGAAAAACTGTTTTTT. The encoded protein is CASSPPDRGSSGEKLFF.

The chain couples TRBV7-9 to TRBJ1-5, with D uncertain. Trimming shortened V by 1 base and J by 4 bases, and 11 bases separated the two germline ends. The CDR3 is 15 amino acids. The germline gives CDR1 SEHNR, CDR2 FQNEAQ (reference sequence). The CDR3 nucleotides are TGTGCCAGCAGCTTAGAAGGTGGAGGGAATCAGCCCCAGCATTTT. Protein: CASSLEGGGNQPQHF.

This chain links TRBV27 with TRBJ2-7; D not certain. Germline V gene sequence: CDR1 MNHEY, CDR2 SMNVEV (reference sequence). The CDR3 sequence is 13 residues long. The V gene lost 3 bases and the J gene lost 2 bases, with 8 bases spanning the gap. CDR3 nucleotide sequence: TGTGCCAGCAGTTTGAACAGTCCCTACGAGCAGTACTTC. It translates to CASSLNSPYEQYF.

The V call is TRBV19, the J call TRBJ2-7; 8 nucleotides agree with TRBD2. CDR1 and CDR2 (germline): LNHDA, SQIVND (reference sequence). The J segment lost 1 base and the V segment lost 3 bases, leaving 8 bases of the junction unmatched. The CDR3 loop spans 16 amino acids. DNA of the CDR3: TGTGCCAGTAGTATCGGGCCGGGGGGGGCTTCCTACGAGCAGTACTTC. This encodes CASSIGPGGASYEQYF.

The chain is built from TRBV29-1 and TRBJ2-1; 11 bases fit TRBD2. CDR3 length equals 14 residues. Germline V gene sequence: CDR1 SQVTM, CDR2 ANQGSEA. J was trimmed by 15 bases and V by 7 bases; bases with no gene match: 17. The CDR3: CSAVPWDSGRAMFF. CDR3 coding DNA: TGCAGCGCCGTACCCTGGGATAGCGGGAGGGCCATGTTCTTC.

This chain connects TRBV12-5 to TRBJ2-7; a possible D gene is TRBD1 (6 bases). Germline V gene data show CDR1 as LGHNT and CDR2 as FRNRAP. The V and J ends lost 0 bases and 2 bases respectively, with 14 bases between them. The CDR3 totals 16 residues. The CDR3 region has the DNA TGTGCTAGTGGTTTGGTCCGACAGGCGACGACCTACGAGCAGTACTTC. This encodes CASGLVRQATTYEQYF.

V usage is TRBV15 and J usage is TRBJ2-4; 7 nucleotides match TRBD2. CDR3 length: 13 residues. After removal of 8 bases from V and 9 bases from J, the junction contained 10 bases not matched to a gene. Germline V gene data show CDR1 as LNHNV and CDR2 as YYDKDF (reference sequence). CDR3 in amino acids: CATAGLGSTIQYF. DNA for the CDR3: TGTGCCACCGCCGGACTAGGGTCGACCATTCAGTACTTC.

The V gene is TRBV28, the J gene TRBJ2-7; D perhaps matches TRBD2 (5 bases). CDR1 and CDR2 (germline): MDHEN, SYDVKM. The CDR3 contains 15 residues. V lost 5 bases to trimming and J lost 1 base, with 15 bases between them. CDR3 amino acids: CASSPPAGESYEQYF. The CDR3 DNA reads as TGTGCCAGCAGTCCCCCGGCCGGGGAGTCCTACGAGCAGTACTTC.

This chain uses TRBV2 with TRBJ2-3; 11 bases agree with TRBD1. CDR3 length: 15 residues. Per the germline V gene, CDR1 is SNHLY and CDR2 is FYNNEI. Trimming removed 6 bases from V and 1 base from J; junction bases left unmatched: 3. Written as DNA, the CDR3 is TGTGCCAGCAGCGAGGGACAGGGGGGCACAGATACGCAGTATTTT. Protein sequence: CASSEGQGGTDTQYF. The full variable domain, completed using reference TRBV2 and TRBJ2-3, is EPEVTQTPSHQVTQMGQEVILRCVPISNHLYFYWYRQILGQKVEFLVSFYNNEISEKSEIFDDQFSVERPDGSNFTLKIRSTKLEDSAMYFCASSEGQGGTDTQYFGPGTRLTVL.

This chain uses TRBV7-9 with TRBJ2-2; the D gene is possibly TRBD1 (6 bases). Per the germline V gene, CDR1 is SEHNR and CDR2 is FQNEAQ (reference sequence). The germline V and J ends were trimmed by 10 bases and 3 bases, with 21 bases remaining between them. The CDR3 has 16 amino acids. CDR3 coding DNA: TGTGCCACCGTAGCCAATACAGGGCCGGACACCGGGGAGCTGTTTTTT. It specifies CATVANTGPDTGELFF. Full variable domain (missing parts from reference TRBV7-9 and TRBJ2-2): DTGVSQNPRHKITKRGQNVTFRCDPISEHNRLYWYRQTLGQGPEFLTYFQNEAQLEKSRLLSDRFSAERPKGSFSTLEIQRTEQGDSAMYLCATVANTGPDTGELFFGEGSRLTVL.

The chain recombines TRBV6-1 with TRBJ1-1; tentatively, D is TRBD1 (6 bases). This CDR3 spans 15 amino acids. The V end was cut by 1 base, the J end by 6 bases, with 15 bases between. Germline lookup yields CDR1 MNHNS and CDR2 SASEGT. CDR3 coding DNA: TGTGCCAGCAGTGAAGACAGGGATTTCCTCCCTGAAGCTTTCTTT. This codes for CASSEDRDFLPEAFF.

The V call is TRBV19, the J call TRBJ1-1; perhaps TRBD1 as D (5 bases). This CDR3 has 14 amino acids. V was trimmed by 3 bases and J by 3 bases, leaving 11 bases between them. CDR1 LNHDA and CDR2 SQIVND come from the germline V gene (reference sequence). For the CDR3, the DNA is TGTGCCAGTAGTATCGGGGGTATAGACACTGAAGCTTTCTTT. It yields the protein CASSIGGIDTEAFF.

In its sample, this clone was seen once. This chain joins TRBV19 and TRBJ2-5; 12 bases align to TRBD2. The junction had 8 bases not matched to a gene; V was cut back by 7 bases and J by 5 bases. The CDR3 consists of 15 residues. Germline V gene lookup returns CDR1 LNHDA and CDR2 SQIVND (reference sequence). Here the CDR3 reads CASTPSGRAVETQYF. DNA of the CDR3: TGTGCCAGTACCCCTAGCGGGAGGGCCGTGGAGACCCAGTACTTC.

This chain uses TRBV5-8 with TRBJ1-5; D possibly corresponds to TRBD1 (6 bases). Trimming removed 5 bases from V and 3 bases from J, with 12 bases in between. Germline CDR1 SGHTS, CDR2 YDEGEE. The CDR3 consists of 14 residues. CDR3 bases: TGTGCCAGCAGTTCCAGGGGAACCAATCAGCCCCAGCATTTT. This encodes CASSSRGTNQPQHF. Using reference TRBV5-8 and TRBJ1-5 for the parts outside the CDR3, the full variable domain is EAGVTQSPTHLIKTRGQQATLRCSPISGHTSVYWYQQALGLGLQFLLWYDEGEERNRGNFPPRFSGRQFPNYSSELNVNALELEDSALYLCASSSRGTNQPQHFGDGTRLSIL.

In its sample, this clone was seen a few times. The genes are TRBV10-2 and TRBJ1-1; D may be TRBD1 (5 bases). Germline V gene lookup returns CDR1 WSHSY and CDR2 SAAADI. The CDR3 covers 12 residues. V lost 6 bases to trimming and J lost 1 base, with 6 bases between them. The CDR3 here is CASRGQNTEAFF. CDR3 nucleotides: TGCGCCAGCAGAGGACAGAACACTGAAGCTTTCTTT.

The chain is built from TRBV7-6 and TRBJ2-7; 7 nucleotides align to TRBD1. The CDR3 has 13 amino acids. Germline trimming cut 5 bases from V and 5 bases from J; bases unmatched to any gene: 6. The germline gives CDR1 SGHVS, CDR2 FNYEAQ. In DNA, the CDR3 is TGTGCCAGCAGCATGGACAGGCTCAACGAGCAGTACTTC. Its translation is CASSMDRLNEQYF.

This rearrangement joins TRBV4-1 to TRBJ2-5; TRBD2 matches at 7 bases. The CDR3 has 16 residues. V gave up 4 bases and J gave up 0 bases; unmatched junction bases: 8. Germline V gene lookup returns CDR1 MGHRA and CDR2 YSYEKL. The CDR3 DNA is TGCGCCAGCAGCCGACCCAGGGAGGGGAACCAAGAGACCCAGTACTTC. Protein sequence: CASSRPREGNQETQYF.

This chain joins TRBV6-5 and TRBJ2-1; 12 nucleotides line up with TRBD2. This CDR3 region has 15 residues. The germline gives CDR1 MNHEY, CDR2 SVGAGI. V lost 6 bases to trimming and J lost 9 bases; unmatched junction nucleotides: 9. The CDR3 DNA is TGTGCCAGCAGCCAACTAGCGGGAGGACATCGTGAGCAGTTCTTC. It codes for CASSQLAGGHREQFF.

The V gene is TRBV7-9, the J gene TRBJ1-1; D unclear. V was cut by 2 bases and J by 0 bases, with 7 bases left in between. Germline V gives CDR1 SEHNR, CDR2 FQNEAQ (reference sequence). CDR3 length: 14 residues. The CDR3 is CASSLRALNTEAFF. The CDR3 nucleotides read TGTGCCAGCAGCTTAAGAGCCTTGAACACTGAAGCTTTCTTT.

This clone was recorded only once. CDR3 loop: CASSLNPPGGVYNEQFF. As DNA, the CDR3 is TGCGCCAGCAGCTTAAATCCGCCAGGGGGAGTTTACAATGAGCAGTTCTTC. The rearrangement links TRBV5-1 to TRBJ2-1, with 7 bases lining up with TRBD1. The CDR3 is 17 amino acids. V was pared by 2 bases and J by 4 bases, with 12 bases of the junction left unmatched. The germline gives CDR1 SGHRS, CDR2 YFSETQ.

This chain uses TRBV5-4 with TRBJ2-7, with a weak D call TRBD2 (6 bases). Germline loops: CDR1 SGHNT, CDR2 YYREEE (reference sequence). V lost 0 bases and J lost 6, with 7 bases in between. The CDR3 loop spans 12 amino acids. The CDR3 DNA sequence: TGTGCCAGCAGCTTGGTCGGGGGCGAGCAGTACTTC. The encoded protein is CASSLVGGEQYF.

This clone appeared once. The gene calls are TRBV29-1 and TRBJ2-1, with 7 bases aligning to TRBD2. Germline CDR1 SQVTM, CDR2 ANQGSEA. The CDR3 is 14 amino acids. V shed 7 bases and J 4 bases; nucleotides not matched to a gene: 10. In DNA form, the CDR3 reads TGCAGCGCTCCGGCGGGACTATTGTACAATGAGCAGTTCTTC. Amino acids: CSAPAGLLYNEQFF.